These T cell receptor beta chains were read from a single sample in a study of T cells in Graves' hyperthyroidism and ophthalmopathy. Via MiXCR, TCRdb re-called the multiplex PCR reads, giving one row per CDR3 protein. The table records around 520,000 distinct CDR3 sequences, about 24% of them present only once. The sequenced sample consisted of blood. The receptor source for this set is a woman aged 25 to 39 with Graves' ophthalmopathy. Each CDR3 is given with its conserved first and last residue. D genes are given only for firm matches. Clone sizes are given selectively: once, few, many, or a class where the clone is expanded.

14	TRBJ2-7	once	-	TRBV20-1	CSARGPAVSYEQYF	TGCAGTGCTCGTGGACCAGCGGTCTCCTACGAGCAGTACTTC
13	TRBJ1-2	-	TRBD1	TRBV12-3/TRBV12-4	CASGRQGAYGYTF	TGTGCCAGCGGACGACAGGGCGCCTATGGCTACACCTTC
15	TRBJ2-7	many	-	TRBV15	CATSRDLTEPYEQYF	TGTGCCACCAGCAGAGACTTGACAGAGCCCTACGAGCAGTACTTC
14	TRBJ1-5	-	-	TRBV6-2/TRBV6-3	CASRIQGGHQPQHF	TGTGCCAGCAGAATTCAGGGTGGGCATCAGCCCCAGCATTTT
15	TRBJ1-2	many	-	TRBV6-5	CASSPPAGSNYGYTF	TGTGCCAGCAGCCCCCCGGCAGGCAGTAACTATGGCTACACCTTC
15	TRBJ2-2	many	-	TRBV11-3	CASSRSGGDTGELFF	TGTGCCAGCAGCCGTTCTGGGGGAGACACCGGGGAGCTGTTTTTT
13	TRBJ1-1	many	-	TRBV12-3/TRBV12-4	CASSLVRGTEAFF	TGTGCCAGCAGTTTAGTCAGGGGCACTGAAGCTTTCTTT
15	TRBJ1-1	once	-	TRBV7-8	CASSLGSPVNTEAFF	TGTGCCAGCAGCTTGGGGTCCCCCGTCAACACTGAAGCTTTCTTT
15	TRBJ1-5	-	-	TRBV20-1	CSARDVPGQHQPQHF	TGCAGTGCTAGAGATGTACCGGGACAACATCAGCCCCAGCATTTT
12	TRBJ1-2	-	TRBD1	TRBV20-1	CSVTGGEYGYTF	TGCAGTGTAACAGGGGGCGAATATGGCTACACCTTC
14	TRBJ1-2	-	-	TRBV6-1	CASTISAANYGYTF	TGTGCCAGCACGATAAGTGCAGCTAACTATGGCTACACCTTC
15	TRBJ2-5	few	TRBD2	TRBV9	CASSVSVSGVETQYF	TGTGCCAGCAGCGTATCGGTTAGCGGGGTTGAGACCCAGTACTTC
13	TRBJ1-5	many	-	TRBV2	CASSSPGVSAQHF	TGTGCCAGCAGTTCCCCAGGGGTGAGCGCCCAGCATTTT
13	TRBJ2-2	-	-	TRBV29-1	CSSRDSNTGELFF	TGCAGCTCACGGGACTCGAACACCGGGGAGCTGTTTTTT
16	TRBJ1-1	many	TRBD1	TRBV6-1	CTSSEGTGYMNTEAFF	TGTACCAGCAGTGAAGGGACAGGCTACATGAACACTGAAGCTTTCTTT
13	TRBJ2-5	few	-	TRBV7-2	CASSLMSGETQYF	TGTGCCAGCAGCTTAATGTCTGGGGAGACCCAGTACTTC
14	TRBJ1-5	-	TRBD1	TRBV7-9	CASSLEDRGEPQHF	TGTGCCAGCAGCTTAGAGGACAGGGGTGAGCCCCAGCATTTT
14	TRBJ2-7	-	-	TRBV19	CASSIGTGNYEQYF	TGTGCCAGTAGTATTGGGACGGGCAACTACGAGCAGTACTTC
14	TRBJ2-2	many	-	TRBV13	CARGGGANTGELFF	TGTGCCAGGGGTGGAGGGGCGAACACCGGGGAGCTGTTTTTT
14	TRBJ2-5	-	-	TRBV7-2	CASSPRWSRETQYF	TGTGCCAGCAGCCCCCGGTGGTCACGGGAGACCCAGTACTTC
13	TRBJ1-1	-	-	TRBV12-3/TRBV12-4	CASSLIRHAEAFF	TGTGCCAGCAGTTTAATCAGGCACGCTGAAGCTTTCTTT
17	TRBJ2-1	-	TRBD2	TRBV6-1	CASSRGLAGDTYNEQFF	TGTGCCAGCAGTCGAGGACTAGCGGGAGATACCTACAATGAGCAGTTCTTC
17	TRBJ2-2	-	TRBD2	TRBV5-1	CASSSTPGTRGTGELFF	TGCGCCAGCAGCAGCACCCCCGGGACTAGGGGCACCGGGGAGCTGTTTTTT
15	TRBJ2-5	-	TRBD1	TRBV12-3/TRBV12-4	CASSLNRGPRETQYF	TGTGCCAGCAGTTTAAACAGGGGGCCGCGGGAGACCCAGTACTTC
16	TRBJ2-7	once	-	TRBV10-3	CAISEPRTQQSYEQYF	TGTGCCATCAGTGAGCCCCGCACCCAACAGTCCTACGAGCAGTACTTC
15	TRBJ1-1	-	-	TRBV7-9	CASSLARAVNTEAFF	TGTGCCAGCAGCTTAGCGCGGGCAGTTAACACTGAAGCTTTCTTT
15	TRBJ1-1	many	TRBD1	TRBV12-3/TRBV12-4	CASSPGTDYNTEAFF	TGTGCCAGCAGTCCCGGGACAGACTACAACACTGAAGCTTTCTTT
17	TRBJ1-5	-	-	TRBV4-1	CASSQDREVGTWQPQHF	TGCGCCAGCAGCCAAGATCGTGAGGTAGGGACGTGGCAGCCCCAGCATTTT
15	TRBJ1-2	-	-	TRBV12-3/TRBV12-4	CASSFSFPWDYGYTF	TGTGCCAGCAGTTTTTCTTTCCCCTGGGACTATGGCTACACCTTC
14	TRBJ1-2	-	-	TRBV5-1	CASSLFGGGDGYTF	TGCGCCAGCAGCTTGTTCGGGGGCGGAGATGGCTACACCTTC
14	TRBJ2-5	-	TRBD2	TRBV2	CASSEVSGPPAQYF	TGTGCCAGCAGTGAGGTTAGCGGGCCCCCGGCCCAGTACTTC
15	TRBJ2-7	many	-	TRBV5-1	CASSIIQGGTYEQYF	TGCGCCAGCAGCATAATCCAGGGAGGAACCTACGAGCAGTACTTC
13	TRBJ2-2	many	TRBD2	TRBV11-1	CASSLRGDGELFF	TGTGCCAGCAGCTTGCGGGGGGACGGGGAGCTGTTTTTT
14	TRBJ2-2	many	-	TRBV12-3/TRBV12-4	CASSVRGEPGELFF	TGTGCCAGCAGTGTCCGCGGGGAGCCCGGGGAGCTGTTTTTT
14	TRBJ1-2	-	-	TRBV6-1	CASRAEGRSYGYTF	TGTGCCAGCCGCGCGGAGGGCCGGAGCTATGGCTACACCTTC
15	TRBJ2-5	few	TRBD2	TRBV7-2	CASSLRAGGRETKYF	TGTGCCAGCAGCTTAAGGGCGGGGGGGCGAGAGACCAAGTACTTC
14	TRBJ2-7	few	TRBD1	TRBV20-1	CSARPQTGNYEQYF	TGCAGTGCTAGACCCCAGACAGGGAACTACGAGCAGTACTTC
13	TRBJ1-1	few	-	TRBV6-1	CASSEWMNTEAFF	TGTGCCAGCAGTGAGTGGATGAACACTGAAGCTTTCTTT
19	TRBJ2-5	-	TRBD2	TRBV4-1	CASSRQPSGGALYQETQYF	TGCGCCAGCAGCCGACAACCTAGCGGGGGGGCCCTATACCAAGAGACCCAGTACTTC
16	TRBJ1-1	many	-	TRBV20-1	CSAVLQMRGEYTEAFF	TGCAGTGCTGTCCTGCAAATGAGGGGGGAATACACTGAAGCTTTCTTT
15	TRBJ2-5	many	TRBD2	TRBV29-1	CSGRGSGGAVETQYF	TGCAGCGGTAGGGGGAGCGGGGGGGCCGTGGAGACCCAGTACTTC